Sequencing of this T cell receptor beta chain was carried out in a study of radiation and T cells in renal cell carcinoma. Germline V gene lookup returns CDR1 MDHEN and CDR2 SYDVKM. The CDR3 totals 15 residues. The V and J ends lost 7 bases and 0 bases respectively, with 12 bases between them. Time point noted: blood 4 weeks post-SBRT, at nephrectomy. Treatment noted: 15 Gy SBRT to primary tumor, nephrectomy 4 weeks later. Radiation-treated patients gave blood at baseline, week 2 and week 4. As to this clone: The target antigen is unknown.

The assay was immunoSEQ multiplex PCR, and TCRdb's table has in-frame clones only and misses some. The table includes about 150,000 clones, around 88% detected once. General study results and limits: From baseline, blood top tumor clonotypes peaked at 2 weeks post-radiation.

The clonotype originates from a woman aged 45-65 years with renal cell carcinoma. The material was blood, obtained from a patient whose treatment included radiotherapy and nephrectomy. The chain joins TRBV28 to TRBJ1-4; D not resolved. CDR3: CASITRRATNEKLFF. CDR3 coding DNA: TGTGCCAGCATTACTCGGAGGGCAACTAATGAAAAACTGTTTTTT.